This is a list of T cell receptor beta chains from one sample in a study of shared T cell receptors in the human thymus. The repertoire was sequenced with immunoSEQ multiplex PCR; TCRdb's copy has only in-frame clones and lacks some. The sample includes 500,000 to 850,000 clones, around 87% of them seen just once. The sample was also reused in another study, on human thymus T cells.

Material: thymocytes. The receptors were gathered from a boy younger than two with a congenital heart defect. Both conserved end residues are part of each CDR3. The order of the fields is clone size, J gene, D gene, V gene, CDR3 protein, CDR3 DNA. A D gene is named only where the DNA matches it firmly. Part of the rows lack a size; the others show once, few, many or a class for expanded clones.

abundance: -; j_gene: TRBJ1-2; d_gene: TRBD1; v_gene: TRBV15; CDR3aa: CATSRGRDRGRSNYGYTF; CDR3nt: TGTGCCACCAGCAGAGGTCGTGACAGGGGAAGATCTAACTATGGCTACACCTTC
abundance: -; j_gene: TRBJ1-4; d_gene: -; v_gene: TRBV13; CDR3aa: CASTIEREMGEKLFF; CDR3nt: TGTGCCAGCACCATAGAGCGGGAGATGGGTGAAAAACTGTTTTTT
abundance: once; j_gene: TRBJ2-7; d_gene: TRBD2; v_gene: TRBV27; CDR3aa: CASSPQTARAGAYEQYF; CDR3nt: TGTGCCAGCAGTCCTCAGACAGCCCGGGCGGGAGCTTACGAGCAGTACTTC
abundance: -; j_gene: TRBJ1-1; d_gene: -; v_gene: TRBV28; CDR3aa: CASSCDRNTEAFF; CDR3nt: TGTGCCAGCAGTTGTGACAGGAACACTGAAGCTTTCTTT
abundance: -; j_gene: TRBJ2-7; d_gene: TRBD2; v_gene: TRBV19; CDR3aa: CASSPLAGGRGSYEQYF; CDR3nt: TGTGCCAGTAGCCCCCTAGCGGGAGGCAGGGGGTCCTACGAGCAGTACTTC
abundance: once; j_gene: TRBJ1-4; d_gene: -; v_gene: TRBV2; CDR3aa: CASSGGEGNEKLFF; CDR3nt: TGTGCCAGCAGTGGAGGTGAGGGTAATGAAAAACTGTTTTTT
abundance: -; j_gene: TRBJ1-2; d_gene: TRBD1; v_gene: TRBV2; CDR3aa: CASIGQGYGYTF; CDR3nt: TGTGCCAGCATCGGACAGGGCTATGGCTACACCTTC
abundance: -; j_gene: TRBJ2-5; d_gene: TRBD2; v_gene: TRBV4-1; CDR3aa: CASSPDVARAGPLFKEETQYF; CDR3nt: TGCGCCAGCAGCCCTGACGTTGCACGAGCGGGGCCTCTCTTTAAAGAAGAGACCCAGTACTTC
abundance: -; j_gene: TRBJ1-2; d_gene: -; v_gene: TRBV27; CDR3aa: CASRTTREGYGYTF; CDR3nt: TGTGCCAGCAGGACAACGAGGGAAGGCTATGGCTACACCTTC
abundance: few; j_gene: TRBJ1-5; d_gene: -; v_gene: TRBV28; CDR3aa: CASSSRTAGDNQPQHF; CDR3nt: TGTGCCAGCAGTTCCCGGACCGCAGGGGATAATCAGCCCCAGCATTTT
abundance: -; j_gene: TRBJ1-5; d_gene: -; v_gene: TRBV27; CDR3aa: CASSAPPGYQPQHF; CDR3nt: TGTGCCAGCAGTGCCCCCCCAGGGTATCAGCCCCAGCATTTT
abundance: -; j_gene: TRBJ2-7; d_gene: TRBD2; v_gene: TRBV5-1; CDR3aa: CASSLRPSPLAGGPHYEQYF; CDR3nt: TGCGCCAGCAGCTTGAGGCCCAGTCCGCTAGCGGGGGGGCCGCACTACGAGCAGTACTTC
abundance: few; j_gene: TRBJ1-5; d_gene: -; v_gene: TRBV28; CDR3aa: CASSPSRDSNQPQHF; CDR3nt: TGTGCCAGCAGTCCTTCAAGAGATAGCAATCAGCCCCAGCATTTT
abundance: -; j_gene: TRBJ1-1; d_gene: TRBD1; v_gene: TRBV28; CDR3aa: CASSTGQGVAEAFF; CDR3nt: TGTGCCAGCAGTACCGGACAGGGCGTCGCTGAAGCTTTCTTT
abundance: -; j_gene: TRBJ2-1; d_gene: TRBD2; v_gene: TRBV2; CDR3aa: CASGEPSSGGAGSYNEQFF; CDR3nt: TGTGCCAGCGGGGAGCCCTCTAGCGGGGGGGCCGGATCCTACAATGAGCAGTTCTTC
abundance: once; j_gene: TRBJ1-5; d_gene: -; v_gene: TRBV15; CDR3aa: CATSRAEPLRRDQPQHF; CDR3nt: TGTGCCACCAGCAGAGCAGAACCACTGAGGAGGGATCAGCCCCAGCATTTT
abundance: -; j_gene: TRBJ1-5; d_gene: -; v_gene: TRBV21-1; CDR3aa: CASSKAGTDNQPQHF; CDR3nt: TGTGCCAGCAGCAAAGCAGGGACAGACAATCAGCCCCAGCATTTT
abundance: -; j_gene: TRBJ1-3; d_gene: -; v_gene: TRBV19; CDR3aa: CASHRRNSGNTIYF; CDR3nt: TGTGCCAGTCACAGGAGAAACTCTGGAAACACCATATATTTT
abundance: -; j_gene: TRBJ2-2; d_gene: TRBD2; v_gene: TRBV10-3; CDR3aa: CAITDSGRELFF; CDR3nt: TGTGCCATCACGGATAGCGGGAGAGAGCTGTTTTTT
abundance: -; j_gene: TRBJ2-1; d_gene: -; v_gene: TRBV6-5; CDR3aa: CASSKGPRAVQFF; CDR3nt: TGTGCCAGCAGTAAGGGGCCTAGGGCGGTGCAGTTCTTC
abundance: -; j_gene: TRBJ2-7; d_gene: TRBD2; v_gene: TRBV6-5; CDR3aa: CASSYARDYSYEQYF; CDR3nt: TGTGCCAGCAGTTACGCTCGGGACTATTCGTACGAGCAGTACTTC
abundance: -; j_gene: TRBJ1-4; d_gene: -; v_gene: TRBV11-2; CDR3aa: CASRPGGGEKLFF; CDR3nt: TGTGCCAGCAGACCGGGGGGTGGTGAAAAACTGTTTTTT
abundance: -; j_gene: TRBJ1-5; d_gene: -; v_gene: TRBV19; CDR3aa: CASSIGFCGLRQPQHF; CDR3nt: TGTGCCAGTAGTATAGGGTTCTGTGGGCTTCGCCAGCCCCAGCATTTT
abundance: -; j_gene: TRBJ2-7; d_gene: -; v_gene: TRBV7-2; CDR3aa: CASSLALYPVWHEQYF; CDR3nt: TGTGCCAGCAGCTTAGCGCTGTATCCCGTATGGCACGAGCAGTACTTC
abundance: -; j_gene: TRBJ1-5; d_gene: TRBD1; v_gene: TRBV7-9; CDR3aa: CASSTGGQGTYSNQPQHF; CDR3nt: TGTGCCAGCAGCACGGGAGGACAGGGGACCTATAGCAATCAGCCCCAGCATTTT
abundance: -; j_gene: TRBJ2-5; d_gene: TRBD1; v_gene: TRBV7-4; CDR3aa: CASSLSLTGTGKETQYF; CDR3nt: TGTGCCAGCAGCTTATCATTAACCGGGACAGGCAAAGAGACCCAGTACTTC
abundance: -; j_gene: TRBJ1-4; d_gene: TRBD1; v_gene: TRBV15; CDR3aa: CATRKDRGHQEKLFF; CDR3nt: TGTGCCACCAGAAAAGACAGGGGGCATCAGGAAAAACTGTTTTTT
abundance: -; j_gene: TRBJ2-3; d_gene: -; v_gene: TRBV13; CDR3aa: CASSFTRNSSTDTQYF; CDR3nt: TGTGCCAGCAGCTTTACCCGAAACTCTAGCACAGATACGCAGTATTTT